This TCR beta chain was documented in a study of beta chain features in type 1 diabetes (dated by TCRdb to between 2017 and 2018). Study-level background: Mean age, gender distribution, total cell number and subset yield did not differ between patients and healthy donors. A total of 107,917,701 sorted cells were examined across all samples, and a strong correlation was observed between cell number per subset and RNA yield. The study compared the TCRB repertoires of sorted circulating CD4+ T cell subsets in recently diagnosed type 1 diabetes patients with those in matched healthy donors. Whereas all 30 or so donors provided naive and central memory subsets, regulatory and stem cell-like memory subsets were isolated from just 8 patients and about eight healthy donors. Study-level results and caveats: A moderate but significant shortening of TCRB CDR3 length was observed in type 1 diabetes patients in all four CD4+ subsets. Because cDNA rather than genomic DNA was sequenced, highly expressing activated cells could have been over-represented, although no difference in activation and CD3 levels was found between groups. Naive, central memory and regulatory TCRB repertoires appeared to be more similar among patients than among healthy donors. Only small numbers of individuals were included in the HLA sub-analyses, which left unresolved whether HLA type had any influence on TCRB rearrangement. PCR may preferentially amplify shorter templates, but because patient and control samples were amplified and corrected together, any resulting skew would affect both groups equally. At VDJ recombination sites, patients with type 1 diabetes made fewer insertions and deleted more nucleotides, a pattern implying thymic rearrangement abnormalities.

A single peripheral blood draw of about 116 mL on average was collected from each donor into heparinised tubes. Naive, central memory, regulatory and stem cell-like memory CD4+ T cells were sorted on a BD FACSAria II using a panel including CD45RO, CCR7, CD25, CD127, CD95 and CD27. Purity was above 98% for every sorted population. PBMCs were isolated immediately by Lymphoprep density gradient centrifugation and stained directly without culture. So that batch effects would be minimized, each experiment stained and sorted samples in pairs, pairing one healthy donor with one patient. All of the isolated RNA was reverse transcribed with the High Capacity cDNA Reverse Transcription Kit, so expressed TCRB transcripts were sequenced. For stem cell-like memory T cell samples, survey-depth immunoSEQ sequencing was used, averaging about 940,000 total reads per sample. Sorted cells were lysed in RLT buffer, and RNA was extracted using DNase-treated RNeasy Micro or Mini kits according to cell number. To prevent cross-contamination, every cell subset was processed on its own, while patient and healthy donor samples were processed together. The immunoSEQ multiplex PCR was used to amplify TCRB sequences from cDNA, generating 87-bp fragments that spanned the CDR3 region. Amplicons were sequenced on the Illumina HiSeq platform. As for how the authors treated the data: Synthetic template baselines were used to correct PCR bias computationally, reads within Hamming distance 2 were collapsed, and singletons that could not be merged were discarded. By aligning reads against IMGT, V, D and J genes, CDR3 length, and insertions or deletions at six rearrangement sites were assigned. Within each subset, clonotype counts were normalized to sorted cell number, after which true diversity and Gini coefficients were computed with the tcR R package. The overlap coefficient, calculated on TCRB nucleotide sequences, was used to measure repertoire sharing. The table comes from immuneACCESS by way of TCRdb, which keeps in-frame sequences with V and J called. Part of the clones is missing from these tables; in studies checked, under half for an unresolved V gene and the rest for unknown reasons. Clone size and V and J calls were adopted from that table, with D and trimming inferred from the DNA. For this sample there are about 13,000 clones; over 40% appear just once. The ten largest clones take up about 0.93% of the sample.

Reading from cysteine to phenylalanine, the CDR3 counts 18 amino acids. The DNA shown is the 54-base CDR3, in frame from base 1. The germline V gene specifies MGHRA as CDR1 and YSYEKL as CDR2. V is trimmed back by 1 base and J by 7 bases, and the junction contains 9 bases that no gene match accounts for. For this clone: The specificity of this receptor is unknown. No base qualities exist here, and no much larger clone lies one base off it.

This receptor chain uses TRBV4-1 and TRBJ2-1; the central 14 bases match TRBD2. The specimen was stem cell memory CD4+ T cells from blood. The cell subset or site label here, explained by the study, means: stem cell-like memory CD4+ T cells. The sequence came from a man aged 18 to 30 in good health. The CDR3 loop reads CASSQVDMGLAGVNEQFF. The DNA reads TGCGCCAGCAGCCAAGTGGATATGGGACTAGCGGGGGTGAATGAGCAGTTCTTC.